Shown below are 17 T cell receptor beta chains from a single sample sequenced in a study of T cells in tuberculosis. Profiling relied on immunoSEQ multiplex PCR, and the TCRdb table lists in-frame clones only, not all of them. Here the sample spans under 30,000 clones, just over 90% being singletons. As for time point: new active TB diagnosis, blood taken before or within 7 days of starting treatment. The material sequenced was PBMCs, taken at tuberculosis diagnosis. The source of these receptors is an adult with tuberculosis.

In its sample, this clone was seen once. The rearrangement uses TRBV2 and TRBJ1-5; no reliable D call. This CDR3 has 13 residues. Germline V lookup: CDR1 SNHLY, CDR2 FYNNEI. The V end lost 4 bases, the J end lost 7 bases, and 11 bases lay between the germline ends. CDR3 sequence (DNA): TGTGCCAGCAGTGTAGGAGGCGGGCAGCCCCAGCATTTT. It yields the protein CASSVGGGQPQHF. Full variable domain (remainder filled in from reference TRBV2 and TRBJ1-5): EPEVTQTPSHQVTQMGQEVILRCVPISNHLYFYWYRQILGQKVEFLVSFYNNEISEKSEIFDDQFSVERPDGSNFTLKIRSTKLEDSAMYFCASSVGGGQPQHFGDGTRLSIL.

CDR3 coding DNA: TGTGCCAGCAGCTTAGGACTACCAACCTACAATGAGCAGTTCTTC. Translated, it gives CASSLGLPTYNEQFF. The chain carries TRBV7-9 and TRBJ2-1; the D gene is possibly TRBD2 (5 bases). Per the germline V gene, CDR1 is SEHNR and CDR2 is FQNEAQ (reference sequence). The CDR3 covers 15 residues. V was cut by 1 base and J by 2 bases, with 9 bases left in between.

The chain is built from TRBV5-1 and TRBJ2-1, with 11 positions matching TRBD2. Per the germline V gene, CDR1 is SGHRS and CDR2 is YFSETQ. This CDR3 has 15 residues. V shed 3 bases and J 4 bases; nucleotides not matched to a gene: 3. The CDR3 protein is CASSSGTSGYNEQFF. The CDR3 region has the DNA TGCGCCAGCAGCTCCGGGACTAGCGGTTACAATGAGCAGTTCTTC.

V is TRBV9 and J is TRBJ2-7, with 7 bases that match TRBD2. The V and J ends lost 4 bases and 6 bases, in that order; junction bases with no gene match: 10. CDR3 length equals 14 residues. Germline loops: CDR1 SGDLS, CDR2 YYNGEE. The CDR3 DNA is TGTGCCAGCAGCCCTCGCGGGGGTGACTCCGAGCAGTACTTC. As protein: CASSPRGGDSEQYF. Full variable domain (missing parts from reference TRBV9 and TRBJ2-7): DSGVTQTPKHLITATGQRVTLRCSPRSGDLSVYWYQQSLDQGLQFLIQYYNGEERAKGNILERFSAQQFPDLHSELNLSSLELGDSALYFCASSPRGGDSEQYFGPGTRLTVT.

This chain joins TRBV6-1 and TRBJ2-4, with 7 nucleotides matching TRBD1. CDR3 size: 12 residues. The germline CDR1 and CDR2 sequences are MNHNS and SASEGT. Unmatched junction bases numbered 1, after V lost 4 bases and J lost 7 bases. CDR3 amino acids: CASSADRNIQYF. Written as DNA, the CDR3 is TGTGCCAGCAGTGCGGACAGGAACATTCAGTACTTC.

This sequence joins TRBV11-2 and TRBJ1-1; D gene unclear. Between the trimmed V and J ends, which lost 2 bases and 6 bases, there was a span of 10 bases. This CDR3 comprises 13 residues. Looked up from germline, CDR1 is SGHAT and CDR2 is FQNNGV. The CDR3: CASSLIMAAEAFF. Written as DNA, the CDR3 is TGTGCCAGCAGCTTAATTATGGCGGCTGAAGCTTTCTTT.

This clone was observed a single time. The chain is built from TRBV7-9 and TRBJ2-7, with D possibly matching TRBD1 (5 bases). CDR1 is SEHNR, CDR2 FQNEAQ, per germline (reference sequence). This CDR3 is 14 amino acids long. V was trimmed by 1 base and J by 7 bases, leaving 14 bases between them. CDR3 region: CASSLGGKIGEQYF. The CDR3 coding sequence is TGTGCCAGCAGCTTAGGGGGCAAGATCGGGGAGCAGTACTTC.

The genes are TRBV11-2 and TRBJ1-4; 8 bases are a match to TRBD1. CDR1 and CDR2 from the germline V gene are SGHAT and FQNNGV. There are 15 residues in the CDR3. J gave up 5 bases and V 2 bases, and 4 bases lay outside the gene matches. The CDR3 region is CASSLTRQGNEKLFF. The CDR3 DNA reads TGTGCCAGCAGCTTAACCCGACAGGGGAATGAAAAACTGTTTTTT.

CDR3 loop: CASSISQGHSTDTQYF. The DNA for the CDR3 is TGTGCCAGTAGTATTTCCCAGGGACACAGCACAGATACGCAGTATTTT. The gene calls are TRBV19 and TRBJ2-3; D is possibly TRBD1 (6 bases). The germline V gene has CDR1 LNHDA and CDR2 SQIVND (reference sequence). This CDR3 has 16 residues. The ends were cut back, 3 bases at V and 0 bases at J, with 13 bases in the middle.

The V and J genes are TRBV28 and TRBJ1-2, with 8 nucleotides matching TRBD1. Germline lookup yields CDR1 MDHEN and CDR2 SYDVKM. J gave up 3 bases and V 7 bases, and 10 bases lay outside the gene matches. The length of the CDR3 is 15 residues. CDR3 in DNA: TGTGCCAGCAATACACAGGGGGTTTTGGACTATGGCTACACCTTC. The encoded protein is CASNTQGVLDYGYTF.

This chain joins TRBV10-3 and TRBJ2-7, with a possible D match to TRBD2 (6 bases). Germline V gene sequence: CDR1 ENHRY, CDR2 SYGVKD. The V end was cut by 6 bases, the J end by 2 bases, with 14 bases between. The CDR3 totals 14 residues. CDR3 DNA: TGTGCCATCAGCGCCAGGGACTTAACCTACGAGCAGTACTTC. Its protein is CAISARDLTYEQYF.

The chain employs TRBV9 and TRBJ1-1; weak D call: TRBD1 (6 bases). The CDR3 has 15 residues. V was pared by 4 bases and J by 0 bases, with 13 bases between. Germline CDR1 and CDR2: SGDLS and YYNGEE. CDR3 bases: TGTGCCAGCAGCCCCCGGACAGATCTGAACACTGAAGCTTTCTTT. This encodes CASSPRTDLNTEAFF.

V and J are TRBV28 and TRBJ2-1; a weak D match, TRBD1 (6 bases). The ends were cut back, 2 bases at V and 5 bases at J, with 10 bases in the middle. This CDR3 contains 14 residues. Germline V gene data show CDR1 as MDHEN and CDR2 as SYDVKM. The CDR3 DNA follows: TGTGCCAGCAGTTTAAGGGGGTTCGACAATGAGCAGTTCTTC. Amino acids: CASSLRGFDNEQFF.

The rearrangement joins TRBV4-1 to TRBJ2-7, with TRBD2 identical over 15 bases. V trimming: 2 bases; J trimming: 5 bases; junction bases outside the gene matches: 7. CDR3 length: 17 residues. Per the germline V gene, CDR1 is MGHRA and CDR2 is YSYEKL. CDR3: CASSQTRTSGRADEQYF. CDR3 sequence (DNA): TGCGCCAGCAGCCAAACCCGGACTAGCGGGAGGGCCGACGAGCAGTACTTC.

The CDR3 DNA reads as TGTGCCAGCAGTTTATCGAATGTCGGGGTCTACGAGCAGTACTTC. Residues: CASSLSNVGVYEQYF. The V call is TRBV27, the J call TRBJ2-7; D is perhaps TRBD2 (5 bases). CDR3 length: 15 residues. The V gene's germline CDR1 is MNHEY and CDR2 SMNVEV (reference sequence). Trimming left V 0 bases short and J 3 bases short, with 12 bases between.

The chain employs TRBV19 and TRBJ2-7; possible D gene TRBD2, 5 bases. The CDR3 has 14 amino acids. Trimming removed 3 bases from V and 1 base from J, with 10 bases in between. Germline-derived CDR1 and CDR2 are LNHDA and SQIVND (reference sequence). The CDR3, as DNA: TGTGCCAGTAGTATCAAGGACTCTTCCTACGAGCAGTACTTC. This translates into CASSIKDSSYEQYF.

The genes are TRBV7-9 and TRBJ2-7; 9 bases align to TRBD2. Germline CDR1 SEHNR, CDR2 FQNEAQ (reference sequence). This CDR3 region has 18 residues. J gave up 2 bases and V 1 base, and 12 bases lay outside the gene matches. CDR3 DNA: TGTGCCAGCAGCTTAGTGCCTAGCGGGGAGATTCGAACCTACGAGCAGTACTTC. The encoded protein is CASSLVPSGEIRTYEQYF. Complete variable domain (other parts from reference TRBV7-9 and TRBJ2-7): DTGVSQNPRHKITKRGQNVTFRCDPISEHNRLYWYRQTLGQGPEFLTYFQNEAQLEKSRLLSDRFSAERPKGSFSTLEIQRTEQGDSAMYLCASSLVPSGEIRTYEQYFGPGTRLTVT.